This T cell receptor (beta chain) was identified during a study of control samples from healthy donors and cancer patients. Using immunoSEQ multiplex PCR, the repertoire was profiled, and TCRdb retains in-frame clones only, with some absent. This table lists roughly 200,000 clones. The V end was cut by 4 bases, the J end by 3 bases, with 20 bases between. The CDR3 is made up of 17 amino acids. Germline CDR1 MDHEN, CDR2 SYDVKM. The chain combines TRBV28 with TRBJ2-3; no clear D gene. The receptor was isolated from a woman between 25 and 40 years old in good health. The sample comprised blood. CDR3 amino acids: CASSSPLNPFSTDTQYF. CDR3 nucleotides: TGTGCCAGCAGTTCTCCCCTAAACCCTTTTTCGACAGATACGCAGTATTTT.